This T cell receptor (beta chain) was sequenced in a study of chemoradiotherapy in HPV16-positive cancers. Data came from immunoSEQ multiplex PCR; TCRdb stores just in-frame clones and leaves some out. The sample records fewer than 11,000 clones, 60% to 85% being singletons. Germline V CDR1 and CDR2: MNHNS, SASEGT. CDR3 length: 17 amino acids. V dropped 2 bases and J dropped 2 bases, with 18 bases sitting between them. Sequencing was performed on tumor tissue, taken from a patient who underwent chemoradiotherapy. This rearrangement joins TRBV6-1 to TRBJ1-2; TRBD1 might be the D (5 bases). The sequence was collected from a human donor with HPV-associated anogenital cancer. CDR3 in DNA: TGTGCCAGCAGTGAACCGGGACTATTACGTGGCAACTATGGCTACACCTTC. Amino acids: CASSEPGLLRGNYGYTF.